One and the same sample provided the 10 T cell receptor beta chains below, sequenced in a study of early T cells in non-severe SARS-CoV-2 infection. TCRdb redid the calling of the 5' RACE reads with MiXCR, one entry per CDR3 protein. The table records around 98,000 distinct CDR3 sequences, 11% of them present only once. Sequenced material: whole blood. The receptors stem from an adult who was a healthcare worker with PCR-confirmed SARS-CoV-2 infection or an uninfected control (not recorded which).

This chain connects TRBV5-1 to TRBJ2-3; no firm D call. Germline lookup yields CDR1 SGHRS and CDR2 YFSETQ. The CDR3 covers 12 residues. The V gene lost 4 bases and the J gene lost 2 bases, with 5 bases spanning the gap. The chain's CDR3 is CASSTYTDTQYF. The CDR3 DNA reads as TGCGCCAGCAGCACCTACACAGATACGCAGTATTTT.

A few counts support this clonotype. The rearrangement joins TRBV20-1 to TRBJ2-1; TRBD2 matches at 8 bases. This CDR3 region has 15 residues. Germline trimming cut 1 base from V and 7 bases from J; bases unmatched to any gene: 9. Germline V CDR1 and CDR2: DFQATT, SNEGSKA (reference sequence). The CDR3 region has the DNA TGCAGTGCTAGAGGGGGGAGCGGGAGTCTTAATGAGCAGTTCTTC. It translates to CSARGGSGSLNEQFF.

V usage is TRBV7-8 and J usage is TRBJ2-5; the match to TRBD1 covers 10 bases. Germline CDR1 and CDR2: SGHVS and FQNEAQ. V dropped 6 bases and J dropped 3; count of bases not matched to a gene: 4. This CDR3 is built from 14 residues. CDR3 residues: CASRRQGAEETQYF. CDR3 nucleotides: TGTGCCAGCAGGCGACAGGGGGCTGAAGAGACCCAGTACTTC.

V is TRBV7-6 and J is TRBJ1-1; perhaps TRBD1 as D (5 bases). This CDR3 has 13 residues. Deletions cut 5 bases from V and 3 bases from J, with 10 bases between. Germline assignment: CDR1 SGHVS and CDR2 FNYEAQ. DNA for the CDR3: TGTGCCAGCAGCCCCACAGGTTACACTGAAGCTTTCTTT. Protein: CASSPTGYTEAFF.

This clonotype was picked up a small number of times. The V call is TRBV6-2 or TRBV6-3, the J call TRBJ2-7, with 8 positions matching TRBD2. V lost 5 bases to trimming and J lost 2 bases; unmatched junction nucleotides: 5. Germline V gene data show CDR1 as MNHEY and CDR2 as SVGEGT. CDR3 length: 14 amino acids. CDR3 bases: TGTGCCAGCAGTGCGCGGGGGGATGCCTACGAGCAGTACTTC. Amino acids: CASSARGDAYEQYF.

This clonotype has only a few counts. The chain couples TRBV7-9 to TRBJ2-1; D gene uncertain. Trimming left V 1 base short and J 6 bases short, with 7 bases between. The CDR3 totals 13 residues. CDR1 SEHNR and CDR2 FQNEAQ come from the germline V gene (reference sequence). CDR3 in amino acids: CASSLVTGNEQFF. The CDR3 DNA is TGTGCCAGCAGCTTAGTGACCGGCAATGAGCAGTTCTTC.

The CDR3 loop is CASSDPREQYF. CDR3 in DNA: TGCGCCAGCAGTGATCCCCGGGAGCAGTACTTC. The V call is TRBV10-2, the J call TRBJ2-7; D is ambiguous. The V gene lost 3 bases and the J gene lost 7 bases, with 7 bases spanning the gap. The CDR3 is made up of 11 amino acids. CDR1 is WSHSY, CDR2 SAAADI, per germline.

The chain recombines TRBV6-6 with TRBJ2-1; the D gene is possibly TRBD2 (6 bases). Trimming removed 1 base from V and 6 bases from J, with 13 bases in between. CDR3 length: 15 residues. Germline lookup yields CDR1 MNHNY and CDR2 SVGAGI (reference sequence). The CDR3 is CASSYWDSPSNEQFF. CDR3 bases: TGTGCCAGCAGTTACTGGGACTCTCCCTCCAATGAGCAGTTCTTC.

This clonotype was seen more than once but under ten times. The rearrangement joins TRBV2 to TRBJ1-6; no definite D call. Trimming shortened V by 11 bases and J by 4 bases, and 15 bases separated the two germline ends. This CDR3 is 14 amino acids long. The germline V gene has CDR1 SNHLY and CDR2 FYNNEI. The CDR3 bases are TGTGCCGGATCCAGAATGCAGTATAATTCACCCCTCCACTTT. Residues: CAGSRMQYNSPLHF.

This clonotype showed up many times. The chain joins TRBV29-1 to TRBJ1-2; D remains unclear. The length of the CDR3 is 12 residues. The germline V gene has CDR1 SQVTM and CDR2 ANQGSEA. The V gene lost 6 bases and the J gene lost 6 bases, with 14 bases spanning the gap. The CDR3 nucleotides are TGCAGCGTCCGGGCCCTAAGAGATGGCTACACCTTC. Amino acids: CSVRALRDGYTF.